This T cell receptor beta chain is from a study of blood T cell repertoires in COVID-19. Study context: From the United States, Italy and Spain came samples of acute and convalescent COVID-19. The analysed material was cDNA or gDNA that came from T cells, B-cell-depleted T cells, or PBMCs.

The authors' processing: Cell counts per sample came from amplifying reference gene primers. The assay was immunoSEQ multiplex PCR, and TCRdb's table has in-frame clones only and misses some. V and J calls and clone size follow that table, whereas D and trimming were derived from the DNA. In the table there are about 380,000 clones, more than 80% of which are singletons. CDR3 length: 15 amino acids. The germline V and J ends were trimmed by 0 bases and 2 bases, with 10 bases remaining between them. Germline-derived CDR1 and CDR2 are SGHNT and YYREEE (reference sequence). The sequenced material came from peripheral blood. This TCR was recovered from a man aged 35 to 55 with acute or convalescent COVID-19. This sequence joins TRBV5-4 and TRBJ2-3; D possibly corresponds to TRBD2 (6 bases). The CDR3 is CASSLVRGSTDTQYF. The CDR3 DNA sequence: TGTGCCAGCAGCTTGGTGCGGGGATCCACAGATACGCAGTATTTT.